This record concerns one TCR beta chain sequence. As yet, its antigen is unknown. The PCR made use of 60 Vbeta and 13 Jbeta primers. TCRdb keeps only in-frame clones here, not all; method: immunoSEQ multiplex PCR. The sample carries about 130,000 clones, 80% recorded once. The sample comes from a study of cytomegalovirus exposure and HLA in healthy donors. Study-wide points: Later work found most CMV-associated TCR beta chains apparently HLA-restricted. Exclusion as indistinguishable affected some V segments, including TRBV6-2 and TRBV6-3. CMV serostatus was the sole immune exposure information available. The listing of roughly 160 TCR beta chains classed them as cytomegalovirus-associated.

V trimming: 6 bases; J trimming: 0 bases; junction bases outside the gene matches: 10. The germline V gene encodes CDR1 SQVTM and CDR2 ANQGSEA. The CDR3 totals 16 residues. The TCR was taken from a male donor in good health and CMV-seronegative. The sequencing input was PBMCs. The chain links TRBV29-1 to TRBJ1-3, with 8 bases that match TRBD1. The CDR3 spells CSVANDRGHSGNTIYF. The CDR3 DNA sequence: TGCAGCGTGGCTAACGACAGGGGCCACTCTGGAAACACCATATATTTT.